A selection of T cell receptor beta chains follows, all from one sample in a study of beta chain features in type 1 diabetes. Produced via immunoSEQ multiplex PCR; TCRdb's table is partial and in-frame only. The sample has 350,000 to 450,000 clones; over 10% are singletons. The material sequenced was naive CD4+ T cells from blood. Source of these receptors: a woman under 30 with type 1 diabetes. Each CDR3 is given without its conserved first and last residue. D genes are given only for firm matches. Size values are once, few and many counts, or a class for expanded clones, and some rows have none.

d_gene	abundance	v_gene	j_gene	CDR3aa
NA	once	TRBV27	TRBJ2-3	ASSSSRTSTDTQY
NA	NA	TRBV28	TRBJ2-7	ASSPGWPYEQY
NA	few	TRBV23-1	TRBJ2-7	ASSSFLPGAASKIYEQY
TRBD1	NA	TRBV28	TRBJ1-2	ASSNNRGGGYT
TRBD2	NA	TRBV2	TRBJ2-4	ASSTLGGGGNIQY
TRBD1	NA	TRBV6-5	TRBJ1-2	ASSYSNRGSGYT
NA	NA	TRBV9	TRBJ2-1	ASSVAGSGGEQF
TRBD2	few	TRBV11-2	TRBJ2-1	ASSRIRTSAYYNEQF
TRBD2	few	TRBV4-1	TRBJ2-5	ASSHPGLAGEETQY
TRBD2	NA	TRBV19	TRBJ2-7	ASSSGLAIYEQY
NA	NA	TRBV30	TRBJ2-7	AWSVGGVRAEQY
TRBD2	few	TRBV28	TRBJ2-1	ASSLSGALNNEQF
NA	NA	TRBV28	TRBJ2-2	ACPGANTGELF
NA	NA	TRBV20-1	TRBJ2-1	SGLDNEQF
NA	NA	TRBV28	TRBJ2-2	ASSPIGVRELF
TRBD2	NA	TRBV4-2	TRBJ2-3	ASSQEDPSGRSDTQY
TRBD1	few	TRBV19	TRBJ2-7	ASSTGDRLTYEQY
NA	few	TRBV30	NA	ACRGSLYEQY
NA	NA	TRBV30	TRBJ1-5	AWGTRGSNQPQH
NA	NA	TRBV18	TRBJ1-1	ASSTASGANTEAF
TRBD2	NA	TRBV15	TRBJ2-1	ATGVGGGGNNEQF
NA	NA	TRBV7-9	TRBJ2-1	ASTTQQEVGEQF
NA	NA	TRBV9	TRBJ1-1	ASSITGWNTEAF
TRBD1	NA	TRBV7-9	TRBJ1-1	ASRQPGQGALTEAF
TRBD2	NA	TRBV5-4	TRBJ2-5	ASSLPLAGVGETQY
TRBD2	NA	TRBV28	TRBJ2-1	ASSLVAGDNEQF
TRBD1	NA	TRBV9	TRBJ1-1	ASSPWGQQNTEAF
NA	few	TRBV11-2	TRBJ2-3	ASSLVAGTDTQY
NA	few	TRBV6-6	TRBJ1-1	ASSTRVVNTEAF
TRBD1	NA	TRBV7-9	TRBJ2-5	ASSSDRWYGTQY
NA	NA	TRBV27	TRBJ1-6	ASSQGSNSPLH
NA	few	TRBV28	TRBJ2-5	ASSLSAGQPQETQY